This T cell receptor (beta chain) was recovered during a study of blood T cell repertoires in COVID-19. This clone was detected once. The assay was immunoSEQ multiplex PCR, and TCRdb's table has in-frame clones only and misses some. The sample includes roughly 260,000 clones, 82% of them seen just once. This TCR was sampled from a woman aged 65 to 85 with acute or convalescent COVID-19. The material sequenced was peripheral blood.

CDR3 amino acids: CASSLTLTASSYNEQFF. The CDR3 DNA is TGTGCCAGCAGCTTAACCCTGACAGCCAGCTCCTACAATGAGCAGTTCTTC. The chain recombines TRBV5-6 with TRBJ2-1, with D tentatively TRBD1 (5 bases). The length of the CDR3 is 17 residues. Deletions cut 2 bases from V and 0 bases from J, with 15 bases between. Germline V CDR1 and CDR2: SGHDT, YYEEEE. Together with reference TRBV5-6 and TRBJ2-1, the CDR3 gives the full variable domain: DAGVTQSPTHLIKTRGQQVTLRCSPKSGHDTVSWYQQALGQGPQFIFQYYEEEERQRGNFPDRFSGHQFPNYSSELNVNALLLGDSALYLCASSLTLTASSYNEQFFGPGTRLTVL.